A selection of T cell receptor beta chains follows, all from one sample in a study of STAT5B mutations in CD4+ large granular lymphocyte leukemia. Sequencing used immunoSEQ multiplex PCR; TCRdb keeps in-frame clones, though not all of them. The table includes approximately 31,000 clones, around 67% detected once. Specimen: CD4+ T cells from blood buffy coats. Receptors originate from a human donor in good health. Both conserved end residues are part of each CDR3. The D gene is left open where the match is weak. The size of a clone is reported for some rows only, either as once, few or many, or as a class for expanded clones.

abundance	v_gene	j_gene	d_gene	CDR3nt	CDR3aa
NA	TRBV5-4	TRBJ1-1	NA	TGTGCCAGCAGCTTTAAGGGGAGGGGAAACACTGAAGCTTTCTTT	CASSFKGRGNTEAFF
few	TRBV19	TRBJ1-5	NA	TGTGCCAGTAGGCCCACAGGGACTAGCAATCAGCCCCAGCATTTT	CASRPTGTSNQPQHF
NA	TRBV28	TRBJ1-2	NA	TGTGCCAGCAGTCGACGGCAGGGCAATGGCTACACCTTC	CASSRRQGNGYTF
NA	TRBV5-4	TRBJ2-5	TRBD2	TGTGCCAGCTCCGTTGGCGGGGGGGAGACCCAGTACTTC	CASSVGGGETQYF
NA	TRBV18	TRBJ1-1	NA	TGTGCCAGCTCAGAAGGAGTTGACACTGAAGCTTTCTTT	CASSEGVDTEAFF
NA	TRBV23-1	TRBJ2-6	NA	TGCGCCAGCAGTCAATCCAGGGCAGGAAAACTCTCTGGGGCCAACGTCCTGACTTTC	CASSQSRAGKLSGANVLTF
NA	TRBV5-8	TRBJ2-7	TRBD1	TGTGCCAGCAGCCCCCTCGCGACAGGGAAATACGAGCAGTACTTC	CASSPLATGKYEQYF
NA	TRBV11-3	TRBJ2-1	NA	TGTGCCAGCAGCTTAGGCCGTCTCGTGGGGGGCAATGAGCAGTTCTTC	CASSLGRLVGGNEQFF
few	TRBV2	TRBJ1-4	NA	TGTGCCAGCAGTGTGCTTGCAACTAATGAAAAACTGTTTTTT	CASSVLATNEKLFF
NA	TRBV30	TRBJ2-7	NA	TGTGCCTGGAGTCCCAGCGAAGCTGGCGAGCAGTACTTC	CAWSPSEAGEQYF
few	TRBV7-2	TRBJ2-3	NA	TGTGCCAGCAGAGCCACAGGGACAGATACGCAGTATTTT	CASRATGTDTQYF
NA	TRBV7-2	TRBJ2-4	TRBD1	TGTGCCAGCAGCGACTACAGGGGGCGCCAGGCCAAAAACATTCAGTACTTC	CASSDYRGRQAKNIQYF
NA	TRBV19	TRBJ2-2	TRBD1	TGTGCCAGTAGCACCATTAGGACAGGGGCCGGGGAGCTGTTTTTT	CASSTIRTGAGELFF
NA	TRBV7-2	TRBJ2-5	NA	TGTGCCAGCAGCCCCGATGCAGGCATGGAGCAGTACTTC	CASSPDAGMEQYF
NA	TRBV5-8	TRBJ1-5	NA	TGTGCCAGCAGCTCAACAGCTAATCAGCCCCAGCATTTT	CASSSTANQPQHF
NA	TRBV7-2	TRBJ2-5	NA	TGTGCCAGCAGCCCAGGACTCCCCGGTGAGACCCAGTACTTC	CASSPGLPGETQYF
NA	TRBV9	TRBJ2-3	NA	TGTGCCAGCAGCGTTAGGGCGGGCACAGATACGCAGTATTTT	CASSVRAGTDTQYF
NA	TRBV7-9	TRBJ1-6	NA	TGTGCCAGCAGCTTAGAACGGGTGCGGAATTCACCCCTCCACTTT	CASSLERVRNSPLHF
once	TRBV6-6	TRBJ1-5	TRBD1	TGTGCCAGCAGTTACTCGGGACAGGGGTCCGGGCCCCAGCATTTT	CASSYSGQGSGPQHF
NA	TRBV19	TRBJ1-1	TRBD1	TGTGCCAGTAGTCCAGGGGGGGCGCGAACTGAAGCTTTCTTT	CASSPGGARTEAFF
few	TRBV5-1	TRBJ1-2	NA	TGCGCCAGCAGCGTAGAGGACTATGGCTACACCTTC	CASSVEDYGYTF
NA	TRBV10-2	TRBJ2-2	NA	TGCGCCAGCAGTGAGGTTTGGGCCGGGGAGCTGTTTTTT	CASSEVWAGELFF
few	TRBV7-8	TRBJ2-1	TRBD2	TGTGCCAGCAGCTTAGCCGGGGGGACGGGCGTTGGGCAGTTCTTC	CASSLAGGTGVGQFF
NA	TRBV6-1	TRBJ2-3	TRBD2	TGTGCCAGCAGTGATGCACTAGCGGGAGGAGCGACAGATACGCAGTATTTT	CASSDALAGGATDTQYF
NA	TRBV10-3	TRBJ2-3	NA	TGTGCCATCAGTGCGGGGGGCCGCACAGATACGCAGTATTTT	CAISAGGRTDTQYF
once	TRBV21-1	TRBJ2-7	NA	TGTGCCAGCAGCAAAGGGTGGGCAGGGGGAGTGTACGAGCAGTACTTC	CASSKGWAGGVYEQYF
NA	TRBV10-1	TRBJ1-1	NA	TGCGCCAGCAGCGTATCACAGGGAACTGAAGCTTTCTTT	CASSVSQGTEAFF
NA	TRBV7-2	TRBJ1-1	TRBD1	TGTGCCAGCAGCCGGAGGACAGGGGACACAGGCGGAGCTTTCTTT	CASSRRTGDTGGAFF
NA	TRBV5-6	TRBJ2-7	TRBD1	TGTGCCAGCAGCTTATATGGGACAGGCTACGAGCAGTACTTC	CASSLYGTGYEQYF
NA	TRBV19	TRBJ2-3	NA	TGTGCCAGTAGTATAGGACGGGAAGATACGCAGTATTTT	CASSIGREDTQYF
NA	TRBV5-1	TRBJ2-2	NA	TGCGCCAGCAGCTTGGCCGATGGGAGCACCGGGGAGCTGTTTTTT	CASSLADGSTGELFF
NA	TRBV7-9	TRBJ2-2	NA	TGTGCCAGCAGCTTAGGCGGAAACACCGGGGAGCTGTTTTTT	CASSLGGNTGELFF
NA	TRBV6-1	TRBJ2-5	NA	TGTGCCAGCAGTGTGACGGCGGCCCAAGAGACCCAGTACTTC	CASSVTAAQETQYF
NA	TRBV5-4	TRBJ2-1	NA	TGTGCCAGCAGCTTGGGGGGGGAAAGGGGTGAGCAGTTCTTC	CASSLGGERGEQFF
NA	TRBV5-4	TRBJ2-3	TRBD1	TGTGCCAGCAGCTTGGGGACAGGGCGGAGAGATACGCAGTATTTT	CASSLGTGRRDTQYF
NA	TRBV30	TRBJ2-1	TRBD2	TGTGCCTGGTCGACTAGCGGGGGGGCGGGGCAGTTCTTC	CAWSTSGGAGQFF
few	TRBV5-4	TRBJ2-3	TRBD2	TGTGCCAGCAGCTTTTCTAGCGGAGCTAGCACAGATACGCAGTATTTT	CASSFSSGASTDTQYF
once	TRBV19	TRBJ1-5	NA	TGTGCCAGTCGGAAGTTGGGTCGGGTTTTTAGCAATCAGCCCCAGCATTTT	CASRKLGRVFSNQPQHF
NA	TRBV30	TRBJ2-2	TRBD1	TGTGCCTGGAGTTGGGCAGGGGGCACCGGGGAGCTGTTTTTT	CAWSWAGGTGELFF
NA	TRBV19	TRBJ2-7	NA	TGTGCCAGTAGTATCTCCGGGGGCAGGCCTGATTCCTACGAGCAGTACTTC	CASSISGGRPDSYEQYF
NA	TRBV4-3	TRBJ1-1	TRBD1	TGCGCCAGCAGCGAAGACAGGGAGGGGGACACTGAAGCTTTCTTT	CASSEDREGDTEAFF
few	TRBV7-2	TRBJ2-5	NA	TGTGCCAGCAGCTTAGGCAGGCAAGAGACCCAGTACTTC	CASSLGRQETQYF
NA	TRBV6-1	TRBJ2-7	NA	TGTGCCAGCGGTACGCGGGACACTTACTACGAGCAGTACTTC	CASGTRDTYYEQYF
NA	TRBV4-1	TRBJ1-2	NA	TGCGCCAGCAGCCGACAGCGCGATTCCTATGGCTACACCTTC	CASSRQRDSYGYTF
NA	TRBV19	TRBJ2-1	NA	TGTGCCAGTAGTATGGGTGGTGTCTGGAATGAGCAGTTCTTC	CASSMGGVWNEQFF
NA	TRBV4-3	TRBJ2-5	NA	TGCGCCAGCAGCCAAGGGTGGGCGGAGGGCCAAGAGACCCAGTACTTC	CASSQGWAEGQETQYF
NA	TRBV9	TRBJ2-7	NA	TGTGCCAGCAGCGTAGACGGTCCACTAGACGAGCAGTACTTC	CASSVDGPLDEQYF
few	TRBV30	TRBJ1-6	TRBD1	TGTGCCTGGAGTCAGACCGGGACAGGGGACCCCTTGACTTCACCCCTCCACTTT	CAWSQTGTGDPLTSPLHF
NA	TRBV2	TRBJ2-3	TRBD2	TGTGCCAGCAAGCTAACTAGCGGGACCACTAGCACAGATACGCAGTATTTT	CASKLTSGTTSTDTQYF
NA	TRBV7-2	TRBJ2-1	TRBD2	TGTGCCAGCAGCTTCGGCGGGGGGACCCTCAATGAGCAGTTCTTC	CASSFGGGTLNEQFF
NA	TRBV6-1	TRBJ1-5	NA	TGTGCCAGCAGTGCCGGAGGGAGTAGCAATCAGCCCCAGCATTTT	CASSAGGSSNQPQHF
NA	TRBV6-6	TRBJ1-5	NA	TGTGCCAGCAGTTACGGGTTTTATAGCAATCAGCCCCAGCATTTT	CASSYGFYSNQPQHF
NA	TRBV18	TRBJ2-1	NA	TGTGCCAGCTCACAACAGGAAGGGGAGCAGTTCTTC	CASSQQEGEQFF
NA	TRBV5-1	TRBJ2-2	TRBD2	TGCGCCAGCAGCCCCAATAGCGGGGGGGGCACCGGGGAGCTGTTTTTT	CASSPNSGGGTGELFF
NA	TRBV5-1	TRBJ2-7	NA	TGCGCCAGCAGGCGGGACGGCTACGAGCAGTACTTC	CASRRDGYEQYF
NA	TRBV14	TRBJ2-7	NA	TGTGCCAGCAGTAACTCCTACGAGCAGTACTTC	CASSNSYEQYF
NA	TRBV7-9	TRBJ2-1	NA	TGTGCCAGCAGCTTAGTTGCTGGGGGCGATGAGCAGTTCTTC	CASSLVAGGDEQFF
NA	TRBV6-5	TRBJ1-2	TRBD1	TGTGCCAGCAGTCAAGGGACAGGGGGGTATGGCTACACCTTC	CASSQGTGGYGYTF
NA	TRBV5-4	TRBJ2-4	TRBD1	TGTGCCAGCAGCTTACCGGGACAGGGGACAAACATTCAGTACTTC	CASSLPGQGTNIQYF